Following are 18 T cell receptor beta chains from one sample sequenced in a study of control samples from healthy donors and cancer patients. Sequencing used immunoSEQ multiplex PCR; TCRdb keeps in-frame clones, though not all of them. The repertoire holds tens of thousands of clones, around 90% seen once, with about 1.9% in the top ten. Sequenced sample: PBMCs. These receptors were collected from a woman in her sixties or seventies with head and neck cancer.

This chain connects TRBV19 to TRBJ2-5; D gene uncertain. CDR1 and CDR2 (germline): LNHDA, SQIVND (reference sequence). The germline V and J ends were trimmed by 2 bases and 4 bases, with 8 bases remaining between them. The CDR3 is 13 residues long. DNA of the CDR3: TGTGCCAGTAGTATAACCCCTGGAGAGACCCAGTACTTC. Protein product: CASSITPGETQYF.

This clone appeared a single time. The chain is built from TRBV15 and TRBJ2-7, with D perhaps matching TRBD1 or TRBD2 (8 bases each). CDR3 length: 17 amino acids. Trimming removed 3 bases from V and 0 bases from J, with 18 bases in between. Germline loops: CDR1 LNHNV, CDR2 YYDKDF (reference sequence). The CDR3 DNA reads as TGTGCCACCAGCAGGAGCGGGGGACAGGCGAGCTCCTACGAGCAGTACTTC. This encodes CATSRSGGQASSYEQYF.

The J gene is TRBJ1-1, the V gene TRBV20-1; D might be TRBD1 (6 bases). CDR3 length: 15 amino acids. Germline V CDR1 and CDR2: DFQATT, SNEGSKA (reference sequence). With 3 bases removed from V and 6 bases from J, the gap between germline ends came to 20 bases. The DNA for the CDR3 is TGCAGTGCTAGTAATCAGGGGACAATCTACTCTGAAGCTTTCTTT. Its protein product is CSASNQGTIYSEAFF.

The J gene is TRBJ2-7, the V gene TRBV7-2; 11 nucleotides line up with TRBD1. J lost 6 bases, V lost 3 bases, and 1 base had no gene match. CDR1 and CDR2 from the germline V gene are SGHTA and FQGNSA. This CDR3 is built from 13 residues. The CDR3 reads CASSLGTGGEQYF. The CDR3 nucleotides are TGTGCCAGCAGCTTGGGGACAGGGGGCGAGCAGTACTTC.

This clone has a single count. The CDR3 coding sequence is TGTGCCAGTAGTATGATACCGGGACAGCAAAACACTGAAGCTTTCTTT. Its translation: CASSMIPGQQNTEAFF. The rearrangement joins TRBV19 to TRBJ1-1; 7 nucleotides agree with TRBD1. This CDR3 region has 16 residues. Per the germline V gene, CDR1 is LNHDA and CDR2 is SQIVND (reference sequence). J was trimmed by 2 bases and V by 3 bases; bases with no gene match: 9.

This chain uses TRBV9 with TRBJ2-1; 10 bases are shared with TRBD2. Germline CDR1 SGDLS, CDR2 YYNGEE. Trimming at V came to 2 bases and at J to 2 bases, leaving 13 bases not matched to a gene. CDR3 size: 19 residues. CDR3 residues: CASSVSAGTSGIAYNEQFF. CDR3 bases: TGTGCCAGCAGCGTTTCGGCCGGTACTAGCGGGATTGCCTACAATGAGCAGTTCTTC.

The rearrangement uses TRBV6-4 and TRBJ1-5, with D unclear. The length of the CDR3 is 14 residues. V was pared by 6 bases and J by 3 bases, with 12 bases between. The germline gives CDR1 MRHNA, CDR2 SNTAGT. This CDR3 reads CASSPSGNNQPQHF. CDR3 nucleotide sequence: TGTGCCAGCAGCCCCTCGGGAAACAATCAGCCCCAGCATTTT.

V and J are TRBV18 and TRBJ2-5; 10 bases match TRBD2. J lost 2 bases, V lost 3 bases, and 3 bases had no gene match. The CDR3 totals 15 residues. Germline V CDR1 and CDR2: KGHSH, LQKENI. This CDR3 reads CASSPERGGQETQYF. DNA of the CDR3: TGTGCCAGCTCACCGGAGCGGGGGGGACAAGAGACCCAGTACTTC.

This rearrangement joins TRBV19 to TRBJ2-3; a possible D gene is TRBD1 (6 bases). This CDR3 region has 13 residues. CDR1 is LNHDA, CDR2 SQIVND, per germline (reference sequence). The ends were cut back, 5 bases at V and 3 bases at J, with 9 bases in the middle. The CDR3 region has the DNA TGTGCCAGTAGTGACGGACAGACAGATACGCAGTATTTT. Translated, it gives CASSDGQTDTQYF.

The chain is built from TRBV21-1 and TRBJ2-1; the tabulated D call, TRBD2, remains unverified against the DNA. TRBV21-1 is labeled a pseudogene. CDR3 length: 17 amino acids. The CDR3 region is CASSKDPGGRNDTEQFF. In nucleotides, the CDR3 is TGTGCCAGCAGCAAAGATCCCGGGGGACGGAACGACACTGAGCAGTTCTTC.

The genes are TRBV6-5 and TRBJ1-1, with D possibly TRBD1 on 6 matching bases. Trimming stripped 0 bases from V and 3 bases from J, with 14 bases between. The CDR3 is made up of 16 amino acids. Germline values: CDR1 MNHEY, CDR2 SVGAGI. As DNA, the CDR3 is TGTGCCAGCAGTTACTCGTTTAGGGGGGCTGACACTGAAGCTTTCTTT. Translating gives CASSYSFRGADTEAFF.

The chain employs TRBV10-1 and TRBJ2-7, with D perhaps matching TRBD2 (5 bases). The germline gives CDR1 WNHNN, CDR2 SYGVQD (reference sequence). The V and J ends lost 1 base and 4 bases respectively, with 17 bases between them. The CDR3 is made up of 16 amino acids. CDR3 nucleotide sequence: TGCGCCAGCAGTGAGTTGGGGAGACTATCGGAGTACGAGCAGTACTTC. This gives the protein CASSELGRLSEYEQYF.

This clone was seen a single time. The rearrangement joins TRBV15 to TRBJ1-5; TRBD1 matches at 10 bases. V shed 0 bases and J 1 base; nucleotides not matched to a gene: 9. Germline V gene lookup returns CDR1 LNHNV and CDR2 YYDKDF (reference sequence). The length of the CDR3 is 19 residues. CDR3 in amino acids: CATSRDSGQGFLSNQPQHF. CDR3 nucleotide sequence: TGTGCCACCAGCAGAGATTCGGGACAGGGGTTTCTAAGCAATCAGCCCCAGCATTTT. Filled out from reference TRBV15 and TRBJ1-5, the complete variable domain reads DAMVIQNPRYQVTQFGKPVTLSCSQTLNHNVMYWYQQKSSQAPKLLFHYYDKDFNNEADTPDNFQSRRPNTSFCFLDIRSPGLGDTAMYLCATSRDSGQGFLSNQPQHFGDGTRLSIL.

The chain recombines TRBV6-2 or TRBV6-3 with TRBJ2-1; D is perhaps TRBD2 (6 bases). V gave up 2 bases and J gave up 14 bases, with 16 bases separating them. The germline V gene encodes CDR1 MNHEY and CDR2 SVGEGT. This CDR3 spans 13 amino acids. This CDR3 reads CASSYTLATREFF. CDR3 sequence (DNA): TGTGCCAGCAGTTACACGCTAGCGACCCGGGAGTTCTTC.

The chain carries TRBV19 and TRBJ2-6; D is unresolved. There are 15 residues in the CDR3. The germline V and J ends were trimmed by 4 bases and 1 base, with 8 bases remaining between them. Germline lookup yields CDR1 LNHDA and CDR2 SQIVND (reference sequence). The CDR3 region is CASSRYSSGANVLTF. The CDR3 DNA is TGTGCCAGTAGTAGGTATTCTTCTGGGGCCAACGTCCTGACTTTC.

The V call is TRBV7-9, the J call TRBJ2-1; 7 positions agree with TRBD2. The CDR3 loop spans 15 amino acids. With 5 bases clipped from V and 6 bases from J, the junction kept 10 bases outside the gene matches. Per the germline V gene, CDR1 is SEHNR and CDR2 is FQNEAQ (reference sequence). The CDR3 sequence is CASSLLADQSNEQFF. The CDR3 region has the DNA TGTGCCAGCAGCCTCCTAGCGGACCAAAGCAATGAGCAGTTCTTC.

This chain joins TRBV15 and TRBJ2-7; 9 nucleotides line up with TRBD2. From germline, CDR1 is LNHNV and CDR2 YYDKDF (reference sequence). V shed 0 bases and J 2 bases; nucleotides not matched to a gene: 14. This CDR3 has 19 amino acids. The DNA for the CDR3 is TGTGCCACCAGCAGAGATTTAGCGGGAGTTTCCCTTCTCCCCTACGAGCAGTACTTC. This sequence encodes CATSRDLAGVSLLPYEQYF.

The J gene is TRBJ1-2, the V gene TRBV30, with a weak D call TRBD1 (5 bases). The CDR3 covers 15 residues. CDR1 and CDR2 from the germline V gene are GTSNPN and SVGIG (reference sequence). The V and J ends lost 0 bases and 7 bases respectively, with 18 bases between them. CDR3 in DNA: TGTGCCTGGAGTGTAATTAGAGGGGCTAGGGGTGGCTACACCTTC. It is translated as CAWSVIRGARGGYTF.